Sequencing of this T cell receptor (beta chain) was carried out in a study of cytomegalovirus exposure and HLA in healthy donors. Study as a whole: The Caucasian-associated ancestry cluster contained roughly four fifths of the 398 genotyped donors.

Concerning this clone itself: The antigen remains undetermined.

V was shortened by 2 bases and J by 1 base, with 6 bases between the two germline ends. The germline gives CDR1 SGHAT, CDR2 FQNNGV. The length of the CDR3 is 13 residues. Study-wide points: A later analysis reportedly found fewer N-insertions in an Asian-associated ancestry cluster than the roughly 670-donor mean.

In the PCR, 60 Vbeta and 13 Jbeta primers were used. Produced via immunoSEQ multiplex PCR; TCRdb's table is partial and in-frame only. The repertoire table contains 120,000 or so clones. This TCR derives from a young man in good health and CMV-seronegative. Sequencing used PBMCs. This chain connects TRBV11-2 to TRBJ2-7, with D possibly being TRBD1 (6 bases). For the CDR3, the DNA is TGTGCCAGCAGCTTAAGGGGGTCCTACGAGCAGTACTTC. Its translation: CASSLRGSYEQYF. The full variable domain, in which reference TRBV11-2 and TRBJ2-7 provide the parts outside the CDR3, is EAGVAQSPRYKIIEKRQSVAFWCNPISGHATLYWYQQILGQGPKLLIQFQNNGVVDDSQLPKDRFSAERLKGVDSTLKIQPAKLEDSAVYLCASSLRGSYEQYFGPGTRLTVT.